The clone carrying this TCR beta chain was counted only a few times. TCRdb redid the calling of the 5' RACE reads with MiXCR, one entry per CDR3 protein. This table has fewer than 550,000 distinct CDR3 sequences, roughly an eighth appearing once. Germline CDR1 reads SGHTA; CDR2 reads FQGNSA. V lost 5 bases and J lost 6, with 11 bases in between. The CDR3 consists of 13 residues. This record comes from a study of identical twins. These data were also filed under a second study, of yellow fever vaccine responses in identical twins.

This chain uses TRBV7-2 with TRBJ2-4; D is possibly TRBD1 or TRBD2 (6 bases each). The source is a woman under 30 in good health. Input material: CD4+ T cells sorted from blood. The CDR3 reads CASSRRGGNIQYF. CDR3 DNA: TGTGCCAGCAGCCGCAGGGGAGGAAACATTCAGTACTTC.